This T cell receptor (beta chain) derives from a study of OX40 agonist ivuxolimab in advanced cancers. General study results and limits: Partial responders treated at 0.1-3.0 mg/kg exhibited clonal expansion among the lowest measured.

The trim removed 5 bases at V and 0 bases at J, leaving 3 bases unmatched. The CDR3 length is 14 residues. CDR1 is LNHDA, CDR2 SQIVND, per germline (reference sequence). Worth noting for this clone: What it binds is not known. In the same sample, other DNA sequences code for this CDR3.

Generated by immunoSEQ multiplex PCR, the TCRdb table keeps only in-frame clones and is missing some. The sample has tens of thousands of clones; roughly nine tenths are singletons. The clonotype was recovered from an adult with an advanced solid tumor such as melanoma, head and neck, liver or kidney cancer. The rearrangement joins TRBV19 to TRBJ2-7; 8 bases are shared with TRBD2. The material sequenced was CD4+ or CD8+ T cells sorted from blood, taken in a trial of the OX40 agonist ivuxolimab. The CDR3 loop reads CASSLAGSSYEQYF. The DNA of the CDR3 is TGTGCCAGTAGTTTAGCGGGGAGCTCCTACGAGCAGTACTTC.